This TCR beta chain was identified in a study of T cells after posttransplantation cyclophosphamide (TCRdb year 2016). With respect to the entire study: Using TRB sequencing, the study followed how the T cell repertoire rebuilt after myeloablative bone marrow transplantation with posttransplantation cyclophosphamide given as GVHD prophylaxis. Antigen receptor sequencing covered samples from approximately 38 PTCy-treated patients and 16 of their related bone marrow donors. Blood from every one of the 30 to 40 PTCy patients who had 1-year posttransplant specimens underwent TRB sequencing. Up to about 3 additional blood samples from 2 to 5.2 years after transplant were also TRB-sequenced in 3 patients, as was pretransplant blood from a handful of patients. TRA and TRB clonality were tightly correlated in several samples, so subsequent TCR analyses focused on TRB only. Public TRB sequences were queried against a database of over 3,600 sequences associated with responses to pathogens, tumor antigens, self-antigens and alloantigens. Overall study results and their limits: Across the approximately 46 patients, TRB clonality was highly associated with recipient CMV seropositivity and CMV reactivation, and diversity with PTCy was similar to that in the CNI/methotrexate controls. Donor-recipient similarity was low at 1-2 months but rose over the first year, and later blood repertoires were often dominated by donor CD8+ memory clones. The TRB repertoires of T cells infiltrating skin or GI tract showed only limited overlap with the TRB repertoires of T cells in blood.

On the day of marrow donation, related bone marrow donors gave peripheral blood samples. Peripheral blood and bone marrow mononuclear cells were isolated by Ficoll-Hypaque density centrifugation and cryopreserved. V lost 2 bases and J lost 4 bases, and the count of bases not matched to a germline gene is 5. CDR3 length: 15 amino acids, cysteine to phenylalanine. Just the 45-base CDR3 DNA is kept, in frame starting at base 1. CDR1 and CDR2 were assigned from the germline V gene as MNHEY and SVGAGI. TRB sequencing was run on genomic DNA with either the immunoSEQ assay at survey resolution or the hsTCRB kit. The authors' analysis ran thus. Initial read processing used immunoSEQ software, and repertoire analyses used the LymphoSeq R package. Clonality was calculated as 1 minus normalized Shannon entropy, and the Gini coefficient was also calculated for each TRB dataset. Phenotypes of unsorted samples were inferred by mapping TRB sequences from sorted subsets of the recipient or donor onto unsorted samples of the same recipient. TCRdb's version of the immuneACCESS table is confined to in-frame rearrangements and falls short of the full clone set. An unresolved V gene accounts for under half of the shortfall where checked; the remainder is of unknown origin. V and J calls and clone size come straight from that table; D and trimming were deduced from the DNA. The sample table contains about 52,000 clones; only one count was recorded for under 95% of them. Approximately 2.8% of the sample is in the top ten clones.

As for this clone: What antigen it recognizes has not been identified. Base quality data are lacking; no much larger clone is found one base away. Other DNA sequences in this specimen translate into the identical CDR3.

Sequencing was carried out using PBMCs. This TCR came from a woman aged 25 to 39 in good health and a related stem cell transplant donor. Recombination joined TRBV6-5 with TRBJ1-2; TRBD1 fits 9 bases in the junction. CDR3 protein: CASSYRGQGVYGYTF. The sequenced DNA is TGTGCCAGCAGTTACAGGGGACAGGGAGTCTATGGCTACACCTTC.